The 26 T cell receptor beta chains below come from one sample, sequenced in a study of control samples from healthy donors and cancer patients. The protocol was immunoSEQ multiplex PCR, while the TCRdb copy is restricted to in-frame clones and leaves out a portion. The data hold approximately 170,000 clones, with 85% to 95% observed a single time. Sequenced input: blood. These receptors all stem from a woman aged 55-69 years in good health.

The CDR3 loop reads CASSLGGTDQETQYF. CDR3 sequence (DNA): TGTGCCAGCAGCTTAGGAGGGACGGACCAAGAGACCCAGTACTTC. The gene calls are TRBV11-3 and TRBJ2-5; D may match TRBD1 or TRBD2 (5 bases each). This CDR3 comprises 15 residues. Germline CDR1 and CDR2: SGHNT and YENEEA. V was shortened by 1 base and J by 0 bases, with 9 bases between the two germline ends.

This clone was counted a single time. V usage is TRBV6-5 and J usage is TRBJ1-2; 7 bases are a match to TRBD1. This CDR3 has 14 amino acids. The V segment lost 4 bases and the J segment 2 bases; nucleotides outside the gene matches: 4. Germline V gives CDR1 MNHEY, CDR2 SVGAGI. The CDR3 reads CASSSRTGNYGYTF. As DNA, the CDR3 is TGTGCCAGCAGTTCACGGACAGGCAACTATGGCTACACCTTC.

The chain joins TRBV6-2 or TRBV6-3 to TRBJ2-7; TRBD2 matches 7 bases. Germline loops: CDR1 MNHEY, CDR2 SVGEGT. The CDR3 loop spans 14 amino acids. Trimming cost V 5 bases and J 6 bases; bases outside gene matches: 10. The CDR3 sequence: CASSQGLVFSEQYF. Here the CDR3 DNA reads TGTGCCAGCAGTCAAGGACTAGTATTCTCCGAGCAGTACTTC.

This chain uses TRBV9 with TRBJ1-3, with D unclear. Trimming removed 0 bases from V and 4 bases from J, with 14 bases in between. Germline V gene data show CDR1 as SGDLS and CDR2 as YYNGEE. This CDR3 contains 16 residues. The CDR3 sequence is CASSVEGSRDGNTIYF. The CDR3 bases are TGTGCCAGCAGCGTAGAGGGTTCCCGCGACGGAAACACCATATATTTT.

The chain couples TRBV3-1 (or the pseudogene TRBV3-2) to TRBJ1-5; 8 positions match TRBD1. The CDR3 covers 15 residues. Germline CDR1 reads LGHDT; CDR2 reads YNNKEL (reference sequence). J was trimmed by 5 bases and V by 0 bases; bases with no gene match: 3. CDR3 protein: CASSQDLTGDQPQHF. CDR3 DNA sequence: TGTGCCAGCAGCCAAGATCTGACAGGGGATCAGCCCCAGCATTTT.

This clone was seen once. The chain couples TRBV19 to TRBJ1-3; D may be TRBD1 (5 bases). Trimming shortened V by 6 bases and J by 0 bases, and 12 bases separated the two germline ends. Germline CDR1 is LNHDA and CDR2 is SQIVND (reference sequence). The CDR3 spans 15 residues. CDR3 region: CASSTSGTSGNTIYF. The CDR3 DNA is TGTGCCAGTAGCACATCAGGGACCTCTGGAAACACCATATATTTT.

This sequence joins TRBV9 and TRBJ1-3, with D perhaps matching TRBD1 (5 bases). Deletions cut 3 bases from V and 0 bases from J, with 10 bases between. The CDR3 spans 15 residues. Germline CDR1 and CDR2: SGDLS and YYNGEE. This CDR3 reads CASSGGHNSGNTIYF. The CDR3 nucleotides read TGTGCCAGCAGCGGCGGACATAACTCTGGAAACACCATATATTTT.

The chain couples TRBV5-5 to TRBJ2-7, with 9 bases that match TRBD1. The CDR3 spans 15 residues. V dropped 0 bases and J dropped 3; count of bases not matched to a gene: 4. Germline CDR1 reads SGHKS; CDR2 reads YYEKEE (reference sequence). CDR3 bases: TGTGCCAGCAGCTTGGCCCCGGGACAGGGCTACGAGCAGTACTTC. It yields the protein CASSLAPGQGYEQYF.

This chain joins TRBV18 and TRBJ2-3; D remains ambiguous. The CDR3 length is 16 residues. The V end lost 6 bases, the J end lost 4 bases, and 20 bases lay between the germline ends. CDR1 is KGHSH and CDR2 is LQKENI in the germline V gene. The CDR3 nucleotides read TGTGCCAGCTCTCGAGAAGGGTATTCGGTAGCAGATACGCAGTATTTT. Its translation is CASSREGYSVADTQYF. The full variable domain, its missing parts supplied by reference TRBV18 and TRBJ2-3, is NAGVMQNPRHLVRRRGQEARLRCSPMKGHSHVYWYRQLPEEGLKFMVYLQKENIIDESGMPKERFSAEFPKEGPSILRIQQVVRGDSAAYFCASSREGYSVADTQYFGPGTRLTVL.

The rearrangement links TRBV10-3 to TRBJ1-2; D perhaps matches TRBD1 (6 bases). With 2 bases removed from V and 6 bases from J, the gap between germline ends came to 13 bases. This CDR3 comprises 14 residues. Germline lookup yields CDR1 ENHRY and CDR2 SYGVKD. CDR3 loop: CAISENRQGHGYTF. The CDR3 bases are TGTGCCATCAGTGAGAATCGGCAGGGGCATGGCTACACCTTC.

The rearrangement links TRBV14 to TRBJ1-3; unclear D gene. Trimming stripped 6 bases from V and 2 bases from J, with 11 bases between. The germline V gene has CDR1 SGHDN and CDR2 FVKESK. CDR3 length: 14 amino acids. Here the CDR3 DNA reads TGTGCCAGCAGTCCTACGGTTACTGGAAACACCATATATTTT. Its protein product is CASSPTVTGNTIYF.

V and J are TRBV6-6 and TRBJ1-1; TRBD1 is a possible D gene (5 bases). V was shortened by 6 bases and J by 1 base, with 12 bases between the two germline ends. The germline V gene encodes CDR1 MNHNY and CDR2 SVGAGI (reference sequence). This CDR3 is 14 amino acids long. In DNA, the CDR3 is TGTGCCAGCAGCTTTTCTACAGGGAACACTGAAGCTTTCTTT. Amino acid sequence: CASSFSTGNTEAFF.

The chain is built from TRBV30 and TRBJ1-2, with 7 nucleotides matching TRBD1. Unmatched junction bases numbered 5, after V lost 2 bases and J lost 5 bases. CDR1 is GTSNPN and CDR2 is SVGIG in the germline V gene (reference sequence). CDR3 size: 13 residues. The DNA of the CDR3 is TGTGCCTGGAGTAATACAGGGGAGTATGGCTACACCTTC. Residues: CAWSNTGEYGYTF.

V gene TRBV4-3 combines with J gene TRBJ2-7; 9 bases align to TRBD1. The CDR3 has 16 amino acids. CDR1 and CDR2 (germline): LGHNA, YSLEER. J gave up 2 bases and V 1 base, and 6 bases lay outside the gene matches. In DNA, the CDR3 is TGCGCCAGCAGCCAAGGACGGGGACAGGGTCCCTACGAGCAGTACTTC. Translation: CASSQGRGQGPYEQYF.

This clone is a singleton in its sample. This chain joins TRBV19 and TRBJ2-5; 7 positions match TRBD2. The CDR3 consists of 14 residues. The ends lost 10 bases at V and 7 bases at J; junction bases unmatched: 15. Germline V lookup: CDR1 LNHDA, CDR2 SQIVND (reference sequence). CDR3: CATQASGSGVTQYF. DNA of the CDR3: TGTGCCACACAGGCTAGCGGATCTGGGGTGACCCAGTACTTC. Combining the CDR3 with reference TRBV19 and TRBJ2-5 gives the whole variable domain DGGITQSPKYLFRKEGQNVTLSCEQNLNHDAMYWYRQDPGQGLRLIYYSQIVNDFQKGDIAEGYSVSREKKESFPLTVTSAQKNPTAFYLCATQASGSGVTQYFGPGTRLLVL.

The chain joins TRBV7-2 to TRBJ1-6; maybe TRBD1 (6 bases). Germline CDR1 and CDR2: SGHTA and FQGNSA. The CDR3 is made up of 17 amino acids. Trimming removed 1 base from V and 7 bases from J, with 17 bases in between. CDR3 loop: CASSLDRWDIKNSPLHF. The CDR3 DNA reads TGTGCCAGCAGCTTAGATCGTTGGGACATAAAGAATTCACCCCTCCACTTT.

The chain carries TRBV6-2 or TRBV6-3 and TRBJ1-3; D is ambiguous. Germline loops: CDR1 MNHEY, CDR2 SVGEGT. Trimming shortened V by 3 bases and J by 3 bases, and 0 bases separated the two germline ends. CDR3 length: 11 amino acids. CDR3 sequence (DNA): TGTGCCAGCAGTTATGGAAACACCATATATTTT. Protein sequence: CASSYGNTIYF.

The table lists this clone with a count of one. The chain combines TRBV10-3 with TRBJ1-1; tentative D call: TRBD1 (6 bases). V lost 6 bases and J lost 2, with 13 bases in between. Per germline, CDR1 ENHRY and CDR2 SYGVKD. The CDR3 is made up of 14 amino acids. The DNA for the CDR3 is TGTGCCATCAGGAGGGGGGGGGTTAACACTGAAGCTTTCTTT. Translation gives CAIRRGGVNTEAFF.

V and J are TRBV7-9 and TRBJ1-2; a possible D gene is TRBD1 (6 bases). Germline V gene data show CDR1 as SEHNR and CDR2 as FQNEAQ (reference sequence). The CDR3 contains 14 residues. Between the trimmed V and J ends, which lost 5 bases and 0 bases, there was a span of 10 bases. In DNA, the CDR3 is TGTGCCAGCAGCGCAGGGGCCGCTAACTATGGCTACACCTTC. It is translated as CASSAGAANYGYTF.

CDR3 sequence reads: CASSPTGIRSGNTIYF. CDR3 coding DNA: TGTGCCAGCAGCCCGACAGGGATTCGCTCTGGAAACACCATATATTTT. The chain employs TRBV5-6 and TRBJ1-3; 7 bases match TRBD1. V shed 4 bases, J shed 0 bases, and the junction held 7 bases outside the gene matches. Germline values: CDR1 SGHDT, CDR2 YYEEEE. This CDR3 comprises 16 residues.

This sequence joins TRBV5-6 and TRBJ1-2, with D perhaps matching TRBD1 (6 bases). Germline V CDR1 and CDR2: SGHDT, YYEEEE. The CDR3 runs 15 residues. The V gene lost 4 bases and the J gene lost 2 bases, with 15 bases spanning the gap. Here the CDR3 reads CASSHGSDRNYGYTF. In nucleotides, the CDR3 is TGTGCCAGCAGCCACGGATCGGACAGAAACTATGGCTACACCTTC.

The V call is TRBV16, the J call TRBJ1-1, with a weak D call TRBD1 (6 bases). The V and J ends lost 5 bases and 5 bases respectively, with 18 bases between them. The CDR3 has 15 residues. Germline-derived CDR1 and CDR2 are KGHSY and FQNENV. CDR3: CASSFNAGGRTEAFF. The DNA of the CDR3 is TGTGCCAGCAGCTTTAATGCGGGGGGGCGGACTGAAGCTTTCTTT.

The genes are TRBV14 and TRBJ2-4, with 10 bases that match TRBD2. The CDR3 covers 18 residues. CDR1 SGHDN and CDR2 FVKESK come from the germline V gene. The V segment lost 0 bases and the J segment 7 bases; nucleotides outside the gene matches: 12. The CDR3 protein is CASSQDRGLAGEKNIQYF. The CDR3 nucleotides read TGTGCCAGCAGCCAAGATAGAGGCCTAGCGGGGGAAAAGAACATTCAGTACTTC.

The chain joins TRBV4-3 to TRBJ1-1; D gene uncertain. The germline V gene encodes CDR1 LGHNA and CDR2 YSLEER. The CDR3 consists of 17 residues. With 0 bases removed from V and 1 base from J, the gap between germline ends came to 15 bases. The CDR3 DNA reads as TGCGCCAGCAGCCAAGAATGGAGCCCCGAAAAGAACACTGAAGCTTTCTTT. Translating gives CASSQEWSPEKNTEAFF.

V gene TRBV3-1 (or the pseudogene TRBV3-2) combines with J gene TRBJ2-7, with D maybe TRBD2 (5 bases). V shed 4 bases and J shed 6 bases, with 16 bases lying between them. This CDR3 region has 14 residues. Looked up from germline, CDR1 is LGHDT and CDR2 is YNNKEL (reference sequence). This CDR3 reads CASSPPRLRAEQYF. The CDR3 nucleotides are TGTGCCAGCAGCCCCCCCCGGCTGCGGGCCGAGCAGTACTTC.

The CDR3 nucleotides are TGCGCCAGCAGCCGAGGAGGACAGGGGGCTGGCTATGGCTACACCTTC. It codes for CASSRGGQGAGYGYTF. The chain links TRBV4-3 to TRBJ1-2; 11 bases are a match to TRBD1. Germline trimming cut 4 bases from V and 4 bases from J; bases unmatched to any gene: 8. Germline CDR1 reads LGHNA; CDR2 reads YSLEER. The CDR3 loop spans 16 amino acids.